Sequencing of this TCR beta chain was carried out in a study of a mutant IDH1 vaccine in newly diagnosed glioma. Time point described: baseline, week 1 (first vaccination visit). Treatment indicated: pre-vaccination baseline after standard-of-care therapy. The CDR3 consists of 16 residues. With 4 bases removed from V and 1 base from J, the gap between germline ends came to 16 bases. The germline CDR1 and CDR2 sequences are LNHDA and SQIVND (reference sequence). The table came from immunoSEQ multiplex PCR; TCRdb's copy has only in-frame clones and leaves some out. This sample has roughly 46,000 clones, with 86% found just once.

V and J are TRBV19 and TRBJ2-5; D perhaps matches TRBD2 (6 bases). The sequences come from PBMCs, collected from a glioma patient treated with radiotherapy, temozolomide or both. The receptor comes from a man in his forties with glioma. In nucleotides, the CDR3 is TGTGCCAGTAGTACAGGGTTGGGAGGTCTCCAAGAGACCCAGTACTTC. Its protein is CASSTGLGGLQETQYF.